This T cell receptor (beta chain) comes out of a study of T cells in localized non-small cell lung cancer (dated by TCRdb to 2018 to 2020). Background on the whole study: Comparing tumors with uninvolved tumor-adjacent lungs, the study looked at the T cell repertoires of over 200 patients with early-stage NSCLC. All 230 or so NSCLC patients in the cohort were treatment-naive and had localized lung tumors that were resected. A mean age of about 66 years was recorded for the NSCLC patients, of whom 129 were male and more than 95 were female.

The immunoSEQ Assay was used to sequence TCR beta CDR3 regions from DNA. The paper's processing steps were these. To compute T cell density, TCR beta template counts were normalized to usable DNA, which was estimated by amplifying housekeeping genes. Richness was estimated with the preseqR package, extrapolating to 400,000 templates for PBMC samples and 120,000 templates for tissue samples. Clonality was defined by subtracting Pielou's evenness from one. Tissue-enriched TCRs were identified through differential abundance testing performed on productive amino-acid clonotypes, with a minimum total count of 5 and an alpha of 0.1. The Jaccard Index and the Morisita Overlap Index were used to measure repertoire overlap between compartments. GLIPH grouped TCR beta CDR3s together with public tetramer-defined viral CDR3s, and a viral motif had to include at least three viral sequences and also show V-gene enrichment. TCRdb obtained this table from immuneACCESS and retained in-frame rearrangements with V and J assigned. These tables miss some clones; where compared with another copy, unresolved V genes account for less than half of the shortfall, and the remainder is unexplained. The V and J calls and clone size were taken over from that table, and D and trimming were inferred from the DNA. The sample yields 90,000 to 95,000 clones; more than 75% were counted once. The ten largest clones represent roughly 4% of the sample.

V loses 7 bases, J loses 5 bases, and the germline ends lie 17 bases apart. CDR1 and CDR2 were assigned from the germline V gene as MNHNS and SASEGT. The CDR3 runs 14 amino acids, cysteine and phenylalanine included. Just CDR3 DNA is preserved here, 42 bases in frame from base 1. At diagnosis, peripheral blood, uninvolved tumor-adjacent lung and tumor were collected and stored as a combination of fresh-frozen and FFPE material. For TCR repertoire profiling, blood samples were analyzed in the form of peripheral blood mononuclear cells. Summary of the overall study and its limitations: Uninvolved tumor-adjacent lung showed the highest T cell clonality, higher than tumor, which suggests more focused antigenic responses in the uninvolved tumor-adjacent lung. Because multi-region tumor sequencing was not performed, intratumor heterogeneity could not be ruled out. Because the study design was exploratory, TCR variables were selected using unadjusted p-values without false-discovery rate correction. Of the top 100 tumor clones, a median of roughly 53 were detected in paired uninvolved adjacent lung; under 30 were also among that lung's top 100. Longer overall survival was associated with higher T cell density in blood, whereas shorter survival was associated with higher clonality in adjacent lung.

On this clone: Its antigen has not been determined. Per-base quality was not reported, and no clone a single base away is much larger than it.

The origin of this receptor is a woman aged 40 to 75 with stage II squamous cell lung carcinoma. The sample was PBMCs, taken before any cancer treatment. The V and J segments used are TRBV6-1 and TRBJ1-2; the D gene cannot be named for sure. In nucleotides, the sequence is TGTGCCAGCAACGACGTACGGGAGCAGTATGGCTACACCTTC. It codes for CASNDVREQYGYTF.